A selection of T cell receptor beta chains follows, all from one sample in a study of T cell clonotyping in hematopoietic cell transplantation. Profiled with immunoSEQ multiplex PCR; TCRdb holds only in-frame clones, not every one. The table records 60,000 to 75,000 clones, approximately 94% of them present only once. Sequenced: peripheral blood mononuclear cells. Receptors originate from a man aged 50 to 59 in good health. Some clones in this sample may be carry-over from other donors' samples. Both conserved end residues are part of each CDR3. Each record gives: J gene, V gene, D gene, CDR3 protein, CDR3 DNA. The D gene is left open where the match is weak.

J: TRBJ2-4; V: TRBV5-1; D: TRBD1; CDR3: CASSLRQGAKAKNIQYF; DNA: TGCGCCAGCAGCTTGCGCCAGGGGGCAAAAGCCAAAAACATTCAGTACTTC
J: TRBJ2-7; V: TRBV15; D: NA; CDR3: CATSRAPGGAYEQYF; DNA: TGTGCCACCAGCAGGGCACCTGGGGGAGCCTACGAGCAGTACTTC
J: TRBJ2-3; V: TRBV10-3; D: NA; CDR3: CAISESRAGSTDTQYF; DNA: TGTGCCATCAGTGAGTCTCGCGCGGGGAGCACAGATACGCAGTATTTT
J: TRBJ1-5; V: TRBV27; D: NA; CDR3: CASSLQGPYQPQHF; DNA: TGTGCCAGCAGTTTACAGGGCCCATATCAGCCCCAGCATTTT
J: TRBJ2-6; V: TRBV9; D: NA; CDR3: CASSAPGGVLTAGANVLTF; DNA: TGTGCCAGCAGCGCCCCAGGAGGGGTTCTGACTGCTGGGGCCAACGTCCTGACTTTC
J: TRBJ2-3; V: TRBV4-1; D: TRBD2; CDR3: CASSITSGSGDTQYF; DNA: TGCGCCAGCAGCATAACTAGCGGGAGTGGAGATACGCAGTATTTT
J: TRBJ1-6; V: TRBV7-9; D: TRBD1; CDR3: CASSFLGTVDSPLHF; DNA: TGTGCCAGCAGCTTCCTCGGGACAGTGGATTCACCCCTCCACTTT
J: TRBJ1-4; V: TRBV2; D: NA; CDR3: CASNTGIRGEKLFF; DNA: TGTGCCAGCAATACAGGGATAAGGGGTGAAAAACTGTTTTTT
J: TRBJ2-5; V: TRBV5-1; D: NA; CDR3: CASSLEWGQETQYF; DNA: TGCGCCAGCAGCTTGGAATGGGGTCAAGAGACCCAGTACTTC
J: TRBJ1-5; V: TRBV27; D: NA; CDR3: CASSPRTANQPQHF; DNA: TGTGCCAGCAGTCCTCGGACGGCAAATCAGCCCCAGCATTTT
J: TRBJ1-1; V: TRBV6-6; D: NA; CDR3: CASTRNQGGTEAFF; DNA: TGTGCCAGCACCCGAAACCAGGGAGGCACTGAAGCTTTCTTT
J: TRBJ1-6; V: TRBV4-1; D: TRBD1; CDR3: CASSQGGQGNSPLHF; DNA: TGCGCCAGCAGCCAAGGGGGACAGGGGAATTCACCCCTCCACTTT
J: TRBJ2-7; V: TRBV27; D: TRBD2; CDR3: CASSPTSGRYVTYEQYF; DNA: TGTGCCAGCAGCCCGACTAGCGGGAGGTACGTTACCTACGAGCAGTACTTC